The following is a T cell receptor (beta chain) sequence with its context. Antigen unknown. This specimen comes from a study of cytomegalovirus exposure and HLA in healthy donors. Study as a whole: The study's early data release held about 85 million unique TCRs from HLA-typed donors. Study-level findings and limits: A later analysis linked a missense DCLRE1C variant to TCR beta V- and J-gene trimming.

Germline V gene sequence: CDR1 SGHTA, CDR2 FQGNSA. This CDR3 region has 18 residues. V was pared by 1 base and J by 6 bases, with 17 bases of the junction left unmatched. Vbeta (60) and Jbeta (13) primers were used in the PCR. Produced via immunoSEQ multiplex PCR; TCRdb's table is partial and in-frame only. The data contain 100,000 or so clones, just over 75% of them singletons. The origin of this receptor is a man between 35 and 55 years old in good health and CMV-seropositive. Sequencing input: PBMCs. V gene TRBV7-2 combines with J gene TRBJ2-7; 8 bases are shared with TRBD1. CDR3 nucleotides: TGTGCCAGCAGCTTAGTAGGGACCCCGTGGGACAGGCTGAGCGAGCAGTACTTC. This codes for CASSLVGTPWDRLSEQYF.